This T cell receptor beta chain was sequenced during a study of blood T cell repertoires in COVID-19. The method was immunoSEQ multiplex PCR; TCRdb's version includes in-frame clones alone and lacks a portion of them. Of about 120,000 clones in the sample, 85% were seen once. In germline, CDR1 is SGHRS, CDR2 YFSETQ. Trimming took 0 bases from V and 6 from J; bases not matched to a gene: 4. The CDR3 is made up of 17 amino acids. This receptor was identified in an elderly man with active or convalescent COVID-19. Sequenced material: peripheral blood. The V gene is TRBV5-1, the J gene TRBJ2-1; the match to TRBD2 covers 15 bases. The CDR3 protein is CASSLGGTSGRINEQFF. CDR3 bases: TGCGCCAGCAGCTTGGGAGGGACTAGCGGGAGGATCAATGAGCAGTTCTTC.